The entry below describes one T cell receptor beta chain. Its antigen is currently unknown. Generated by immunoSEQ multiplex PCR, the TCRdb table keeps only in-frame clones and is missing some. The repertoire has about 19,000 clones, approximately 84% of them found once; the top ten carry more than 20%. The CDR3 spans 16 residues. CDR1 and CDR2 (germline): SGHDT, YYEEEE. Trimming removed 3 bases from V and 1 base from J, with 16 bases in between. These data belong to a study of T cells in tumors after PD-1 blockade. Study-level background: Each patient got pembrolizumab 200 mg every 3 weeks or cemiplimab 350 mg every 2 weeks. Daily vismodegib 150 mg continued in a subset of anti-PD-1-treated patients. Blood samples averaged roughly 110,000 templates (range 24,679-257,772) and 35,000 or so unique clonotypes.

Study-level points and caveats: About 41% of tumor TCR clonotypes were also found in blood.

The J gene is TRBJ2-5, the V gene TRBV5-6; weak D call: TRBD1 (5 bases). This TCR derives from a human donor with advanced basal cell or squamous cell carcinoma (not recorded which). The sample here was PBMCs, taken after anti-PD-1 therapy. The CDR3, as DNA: TGTGCCAGCAGCTCGCCACTGGGGCCAGCCCAAGAGACCCAGTACTTC. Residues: CASSSPLGPAQETQYF.